Listed here are 14 T cell receptor beta chains from one sample, sequenced in a study of T cells in Graves' hyperthyroidism and ophthalmopathy. RNA transcripts were the template for amplifying TCR beta CDR3 regions. The HTBI set primed first-round TCR CDR3 RT-PCR. TCRdb reanalysed the multiplex PCR reads using MiXCR and keeps one entry per CDR3 protein. Here the sample spans roughly 630,000 distinct CDR3 sequences, 15% to 17% being singletons. Sequences were obtained from blood. These receptors came from a woman in her twenties or thirties with Graves' hyperthyroidism.

This clonotype was recorded many times. This rearrangement joins TRBV9 to TRBJ1-2; 10 bases agree with TRBD1. Germline V lookup: CDR1 SGDLS, CDR2 YYNGEE. The CDR3 runs 14 residues. V shed 4 bases and J 4 bases; nucleotides not matched to a gene: 4. The CDR3 bases are TGTGCCAGCAGCTCGACAGGGGGCAGCTATGGCTACACCTTC. It translates to CASSSTGGSYGYTF.

The gene calls are TRBV11-2 and TRBJ1-3; weak D call: TRBD1 (5 bases). The CDR3 has 16 amino acids. CDR1 is SGHAT, CDR2 FQNNGV, per germline. The V gene lost 5 bases and the J gene lost 4 bases, with 18 bases spanning the gap. The DNA of the CDR3 is TGTGCCAGCAGCCGCACGGTGGCAGGGTACGGAAACACCATATATTTT. It encodes CASSRTVAGYGNTIYF.

This clonotype was found many times. The V call is TRBV7-9, the J call TRBJ2-7, with 12 bases lining up with TRBD2. Trimming cost V 1 base and J 0 bases; bases outside gene matches: 7. The CDR3 consists of 18 residues. Germline CDR1 is SEHNR and CDR2 is FQNEAQ (reference sequence). The CDR3 here is CASSLDLAGGTYSYEQYF. The DNA for the CDR3 is TGTGCCAGCAGCTTAGATCTAGCGGGAGGGACTTACTCCTACGAGCAGTACTTC.

This clonotype has just a few counts. The chain carries TRBV6-1 and TRBJ2-1, with a possible D match to TRBD2 (5 bases). The ends were cut back, 10 bases at V and 5 bases at J, with 21 bases in the middle. Germline lookup yields CDR1 MNHNS and CDR2 SASEGT. This CDR3 is built from 15 residues. The CDR3 sequence is CATRSGLAFHNEQFF. The CDR3 nucleotides are TGTGCCACCAGATCCGGGCTAGCTTTCCACAATGAGCAGTTCTTC.

This clonotype was found many times. The V call is TRBV6-1, the J call TRBJ2-3, with D perhaps TRBD1 (5 bases). This CDR3 has 15 amino acids. Trimming shortened V by 10 bases and J by 0 bases, and 17 bases separated the two germline ends. Germline CDR1 and CDR2: MNHNS and SASEGT. CDR3 sequence (DNA): TGTGCCATCCGCCAAGTGACAGCTAGCACAGATACGCAGTATTTT. Translating gives CAIRQVTASTDTQYF.

The chain recombines TRBV7-9 with TRBJ2-3; unclear D gene. The CDR3 consists of 13 residues. Trimming stripped 5 bases from V and 5 bases from J, with 11 bases between. Germline values: CDR1 SEHNR, CDR2 FQNEAQ (reference sequence). The CDR3 here is CASSPPPGDTQYF. The DNA of the CDR3 is TGTGCCAGCAGCCCCCCGCCAGGAGATACGCAGTATTTT.

This clonotype was recorded at least ten times. The chain employs TRBV5-1 and TRBJ2-7; maybe TRBD1 (5 bases). The CDR3 has 16 residues. Germline V gene data show CDR1 as SGHRS and CDR2 as YFSETQ. V was clipped by 0 bases and J by 3 bases, with 16 bases between them. The CDR3 sequence is CASSLDGSRANYEQYF. As DNA, the CDR3 is TGCGCCAGCAGCTTGGATGGCAGCAGGGCTAACTACGAGCAGTACTTC.

The chain uses TRBV15 and TRBJ2-6, with D unresolved. This CDR3 region has 17 residues. Germline assignment: CDR1 LNHNV and CDR2 YYDKDF (reference sequence). V lost 0 bases to trimming and J lost 0 bases, with 9 bases between them. CDR3 protein: CATSRDKRSSGANVLTF. CDR3 bases: TGTGCCACCAGCAGAGACAAGCGAAGCTCTGGGGCCAACGTCCTGACTTTC.

This clonotype was counted many times. This chain links TRBV3-1 with TRBJ1-2; D is unclear. CDR1 and CDR2 (germline): LGHDT, YNNKEL (reference sequence). This CDR3 has 14 amino acids. V was pared by 0 bases and J by 5 bases, with 10 bases between. This CDR3 is CASSQEEGIYGYTF. The CDR3 DNA follows: TGTGCCAGCAGCCAAGAGGAAGGGATATATGGCTACACCTTC.

CDR3 bases: TGTGCCAGCTCACCGGTTTTTGGAGAGACCCAGTACTTC. This sequence encodes CASSPVFGETQYF. This chain uses TRBV18 with TRBJ2-5; D remains ambiguous. The CDR3 covers 13 residues. The germline V gene has CDR1 KGHSH and CDR2 LQKENI. The germline V and J ends were trimmed by 3 bases and 4 bases, with 9 bases remaining between them.

This clonotype was detected only a few times. The chain recombines TRBV5-6 with TRBJ2-2, with TRBD2 as a possible D gene (5 bases). This CDR3 contains 16 residues. V gave up 4 bases and J gave up 6 bases, with 19 bases separating them. Germline CDR1 is SGHDT and CDR2 is YYEEEE. CDR3: CASSRSGLVFSGELFF. In nucleotides, the CDR3 is TGTGCCAGCAGCCGTTCGGGGTTGGTGTTCTCCGGGGAGCTGTTTTTT.

In this sample, this clonotype turned up a few times. This chain joins TRBV20-1 and TRBJ1-5, with 7 bases identical to TRBD1. V trimming: 3 bases; J trimming: 5 bases; junction bases outside the gene matches: 4. Germline V lookup: CDR1 DFQATT, CDR2 SNEGSKA (reference sequence). The CDR3 totals 13 residues. In nucleotides, the CDR3 is TGCAGTGCTAGTAGGGACAGTCATCAGCCCCAGCATTTT. Residues: CSASRDSHQPQHF.

The table lists this clonotype with many counts. V is TRBV6-1 and J is TRBJ1-5, with D possibly matching TRBD1 (5 bases). The CDR3 has 15 residues. The V gene lost 5 bases and the J gene lost 5 bases, with 16 bases spanning the gap. Germline V gene lookup returns CDR1 MNHNS and CDR2 SASEGT. The CDR3 is CASSPGTVGYQPQHF. CDR3 nucleotides: TGTGCCAGCAGTCCCGGGACGGTAGGGTATCAGCCCCAGCATTTT.

This clonotype has at least ten counts. V usage is TRBV12-3 or TRBV12-4 and J usage is TRBJ1-1, with D possibly being TRBD1 (6 bases). Trimming cost V 5 bases and J 11 bases, with 18 bases left between them. The length of the CDR3 is 13 residues. For the CDR3, the DNA is TGTGCCAGCAGTATAGAACTCAGGGGCAAGGCTTTCTTT. This gives the protein CASSIELRGKAFF.